These T cell receptor beta chains were read from a single sample in a study of cytomegalovirus exposure and HLA in healthy donors. TCRdb's table, derived via immunoSEQ multiplex PCR, lists solely in-frame clones and lacks some. The repertoire holds under 250,000 clones, with 70% to 90% as singletons. The sequenced material came from PBMCs. The receptors here all came from a woman aged 60-75 years in good health and CMV-seropositive. Each CDR3 is given with its conserved first and last residue. The D gene is left open where the match is weak. Where a row states a size, it is once, few, many or the class of an expanded clone; other rows omit it.

d_gene | abundance | j_gene | v_gene | CDR3nt | CDR3aa
TRBD2 | once | TRBJ2-7 | TRBV30 | TGTGCCTGGAACGCGGGAGTGGGGTTTTACGAGCAGTACTTC | CAWNAGVGFYEQYF
- | - | TRBJ2-7 | TRBV9 | TGTGCCAGCAGCGTAGGGGAGAACTACGAGCAGTACTTC | CASSVGENYEQYF
- | - | TRBJ2-7 | TRBV28 | TGTGCCAGCAGCCTTCCTCCCTACGAGCAGTACTTC | CASSLPPYEQYF
TRBD2 | - | TRBJ2-1 | TRBV12-5 | TGTGCTAGTGTGGGATGGACTAGCGGGGCCAGCTCCTACAATGAGCAGTTCTTC | CASVGWTSGASSYNEQFF
- | - | TRBJ2-3 | TRBV5-1 | TGCGCCAGCAGCTTGGCCCTCCTAGATACGCAGTATTTT | CASSLALLDTQYF
- | - | TRBJ2-7 | TRBV6-5 | TGTGCCAGCAGTACCGACAGATGGTCCCACGAGCAGTACTTC | CASSTDRWSHEQYF
- | - | TRBJ1-2 | TRBV9 | TGTGCCAGCAGCCCATTCTATACCTACGACCAGGAATCTGACTATGGCTACACCTTC | CASSPFYTYDQESDYGYTF
- | - | TRBJ2-7 | TRBV4-1 | TGCGCCAGCAGCCGGGACACCAGAGGCTACGAGCAGTACTTC | CASSRDTRGYEQYF
- | - | TRBJ1-3 | TRBV19 | TGTGCCAGTAGTATCCGGACACATGGAAACACCATATATTTT | CASSIRTHGNTIYF
- | - | TRBJ1-4 | TRBV7-9 | TGTGCCAGCACGGAGCCGGGGGGGAGATATGAAAAACTGTTTTTT | CASTEPGGRYEKLFF
- | - | TRBJ2-5 | TRBV2 | TGTGCCAGCAGTGAAGCCTCCTGGAGAAGATTGCAAGAGACCCAGTACTTC | CASSEASWRRLQETQYF
- | - | TRBJ2-3 | TRBV5-6 | TGTGCCAGCAGCCCCCTTCCCCCAGATACGCAGTATTTT | CASSPLPPDTQYF
TRBD1 | - | TRBJ2-5 | TRBV29-1 | TGCAGCGTTGGATTGGGGACAGGGGTCCGAGAGACCCAGTACTTC | CSVGLGTGVRETQYF
TRBD2 | - | TRBJ2-2 | TRBV27 | TGTGCCAGCAGTTTAGGGCTAGCGGGAGTCCCGAACACCGGGGAGCTGTTTTTT | CASSLGLAGVPNTGELFF
TRBD1 | - | TRBJ1-6 | TRBV7-3 | TGTGCCAGCAGCCGCGGGGGGGGAAGGACAGGCGCGAATTCACCCCTCCACTTT | CASSRGGGRTGANSPLHF
TRBD1 | few | TRBJ1-2 | TRBV28 | TGTGCCAGCAGCGACCCGGGACAGGGGTATGGCTACACCTTC | CASSDPGQGYGYTF
- | once | TRBJ1-5 | TRBV9 | TGTGCCAGCAGCGTAGGGGAAGGGGCTAGCGGGCAGCCCCAGCATTTT | CASSVGEGASGQPQHF
- | few | TRBJ2-3 | TRBV5-1 | TGCGCCAGCAGCTCCGACGCCCCAGCGGCTACAGATACGCAGTATTTT | CASSSDAPAATDTQYF
TRBD2 | - | TRBJ2-1 | TRBV7-3 | TGTGCCAGCAGCCCCGTCCCGGGAGGGGGCAATGAGCAGTTCTTC | CASSPVPGGGNEQFF
- | - | TRBJ2-7 | TRBV18 | TGTGCCAGCTCACCTCAGGGGGGAGGCTACGAGCAGTACTTC | CASSPQGGGYEQYF
- | - | TRBJ1-1 | TRBV19 | TGTGCCAGTAAAGCCGACATGAACACTGAAGCTTTCTTT | CASKADMNTEAFF
TRBD1 | few | TRBJ2-1 | TRBV19 | TGTGCCAGTAGATTGGACAGGTCCACCTACAATGAGCAGTTCTTC | CASRLDRSTYNEQFF
TRBD2 | - | TRBJ2-7 | TRBV7-2 | TGTGCCAGCAGCAGCACTAGCGGGAAAGGGTACGAGCAGTACTTC | CASSSTSGKGYEQYF
- | - | TRBJ2-3 | TRBV11-2 | TGTGCCAGCAGCTTAGCCCTAGCGAATACGCAGTATTTT | CASSLALANTQYF
- | once | TRBJ2-1 | TRBV7-9 | TGTGCCAGCAGCTTAGGTTTGAAGCGTGATGAGCAGTTCTTC | CASSLGLKRDEQFF
TRBD2 | - | TRBJ2-5 | TRBV12-5 | TGTGCTAGTGGTTTGGAAGCGGGACGGTACCAAGAGACCCAGTACTTC | CASGLEAGRYQETQYF
- | - | TRBJ1-1 | TRBV15 | TGTGCCACCAGTCTATCGAACACTGAAGCTTTCTTT | CATSLSNTEAFF
- | - | TRBJ2-7 | TRBV30 | TGTGCCTGGCGAACTACCGGACAGTCGTGGGAGCAGTACTTC | CAWRTTGQSWEQYF
TRBD1 | - | TRBJ2-7 | TRBV28 | TGTGCCAGCCAGGGGGCCGACGAGCAGTACTTC | CASQGADEQYF
TRBD1 | - | TRBJ1-1 | TRBV6-5 | TGTGCCACCGGAGGACAGGCCTGGAACACTGAAGCTTTCTTT | CATGGQAWNTEAFF
- | - | TRBJ2-1 | TRBV28 | TGTGCCAGCAGTTTGTCTAACAATGAGCAGTTCTTC | CASSLSNNEQFF
- | - | TRBJ2-1 | TRBV25-1 | TGTGCCAGCAGTGAGACAGAATACAATGAGCAGTTCTTC | CASSETEYNEQFF
TRBD1 | - | TRBJ1-5 | TRBV7-2 | TGTGCCACCTCAGGGACAGGGGAATGGCAGCCCCAGCATTTT | CATSGTGEWQPQHF